This T cell receptor (beta chain) was recovered during a study of blood T cell repertoires in COVID-19. Across the study: There were acute and convalescent COVID-19 samples, and they came from the United States, Italy and Spain. From T cells, B-cell-depleted T cells, or PBMCs came the material, which was cDNA or gDNA.

In the study's own analysis: The authors estimated nucleated cell counts from reference gene primer amplification. Clones were read by immunoSEQ multiplex PCR, and TCRdb kept only the in-frame ones, dropping some. V, J and clone size reflect that table, while D and trimming were determined from the DNA. The repertoire holds 45,000 to 70,000 clones, with about four fifths as singletons. Germline values: CDR1 SGDLS, CDR2 YYNGEE. Trimming stripped 0 bases from V and 1 base from J, with 7 bases between. The CDR3 is 14 residues long. This chain connects TRBV9 to TRBJ1-1; D not certain. Sequenced input: peripheral blood. This sequence originates from a woman aged 60 to 75 with acute or convalescent COVID-19. CDR3 in DNA: TGTGCCAGCAGCGTAGCGGGGAAGAACACTGAAGCTTTCTTT. Protein product: CASSVAGKNTEAFF.